The TCR beta chain described here comes from a study of T cell responses to AZD1222 COVID-19 vaccine. Study-level findings and limits: After two AZD1222 doses, spike-specific TCR breadth and depth rose versus day 0. Donors in the cohort were predominantly white British and more often female, and clonal diversity was possibly underestimated. Spike regions recognized by vaccine-associated CD4 TCRs spanned the protein, led by 160-218 and 743-854.

Profiling relied on immunoSEQ multiplex PCR, and the TCRdb table lists in-frame clones only, not all of them. The sample consists of about 72,000 clones, about nine tenths of them appearing once. This clone was found once. The antigen remains undetermined. V lost 7 bases and J 1 base, leaving 11 bases between the germline ends. Germline values: CDR1 SNHLY, CDR2 FYNNEI. This CDR3 has 14 residues. The receptor comes from an adult in good health. The sample was peripheral blood, taken on day 0 of AZD1222 vaccination. The chain recombines TRBV2 with TRBJ2-1; TRBD2 might be the D (6 bases). The CDR3 DNA is TGTGCCAGCACGGAGGGCGGTTCCTACAATGAGCAGTTCTTC. This translates into CASTEGGSYNEQFF.